The 13 T cell receptor beta chains below were found in one sample sequenced in a study of shared clonotypes between healthy human individuals (dated by TCRdb to the early 2020s). The library was produced with the immunoSEQ multiplex PCR assay. The table comes from immuneACCESS by way of TCRdb, which keeps in-frame sequences with V and J called. Part of the clones is missing from these tables; in studies checked, under half for an unresolved V gene and the rest for unknown reasons. The table for this sample lists 850,000 to 1,200,000 clones; 65% to 80% of them were counted only once. The ten biggest clones cover 1.4% of the sample. Sequencing was performed on memory CD4+ T cells sorted from blood. Sample cell subset or site, as interpreted from the label and publication: CD45RA-negative fraction. The receptor source for this set is a man between 18 and 35 years old in good health.

In its sample, this clone was seen a few times. The chain carries TRBV9 and TRBJ1-6, with TRBD1 matching 7 bases. With 0 bases clipped from V and 6 bases from J, the junction kept 0 bases outside the gene matches. The V gene's germline CDR1 is SGDLS and CDR2 YYNGEE. CDR3 length equals 14 residues. The CDR3 nucleotides read TGTGCCAGCAGCGTAGCAGGGGGTAATTCACCCCTCCACTTT. Its translation is CASSVAGGNSPLHF.

This clone was counted a single time. The rearrangement uses TRBV6-6 and TRBJ1-2, with D possibly TRBD1 on 6 matching bases. The germline V gene has CDR1 MNHNY and CDR2 SVGAGI (reference sequence). V was pared by 2 bases and J by 4 bases, with 17 bases between. The CDR3 loop spans 16 amino acids. CDR3 DNA: TGTGCCAGCAGTTACCAAATCGAGACAGGCAGCTATGGCTACACCTTC. Protein product: CASSYQIETGSYGYTF.

This chain uses TRBV18 with TRBJ1-1, with no clear D. Trimming left V 6 bases short and J 7 bases short, with 15 bases between. Germline assignment: CDR1 KGHSH and CDR2 LQKENI. The CDR3 runs to 13 residues. Here the CDR3 DNA reads TGTGCCAGCTCCCCTTTCGGAGGAGTTGAAGCTTTCTTT. Protein sequence: CASSPFGGVEAFF.

This sequence joins TRBV7-9 and TRBJ1-1; TRBD1 agrees at 10 bases. The length of the CDR3 is 15 residues. CDR1 is SEHNR, CDR2 FQNEAQ, per germline (reference sequence). V trimming: 1 base; J trimming: 8 bases; junction bases outside the gene matches: 7. CDR3 region: CASSLDGDRGQEAFF. CDR3 DNA: TGTGCCAGCAGCTTAGATGGGGACAGGGGCCAAGAAGCTTTCTTT.

V usage is TRBV2 and J usage is TRBJ1-5; 9 nucleotides match TRBD1. In germline, CDR1 is SNHLY, CDR2 FYNNEI. Trimming at V came to 7 bases and at J to 6 bases, leaving 10 bases not matched to a gene. The length of the CDR3 is 15 residues. The CDR3 DNA sequence: TGTGCCAGCAAGGGGGACAGGGAGTTTAGTCAGCCCCAGCATTTT. Its translation is CASKGDREFSQPQHF.

In DNA form, the CDR3 reads TGCGCCAGCAGCTTCGCGGACAGGTTATCCGAGCAGTACTTC. It codes for CASSFADRLSEQYF. The rearrangement joins TRBV5-1 to TRBJ2-7, with 7 bases fitting TRBD1. Unmatched junction bases numbered 8, after V lost 2 bases and J lost 6 bases. The CDR3 runs 14 residues. Germline assignment: CDR1 SGHRS and CDR2 YFSETQ.

The CDR3 reads CASSSSGREFF. CDR3 bases: TGTGCCAGCAGTTCGTCGGGAAGGGAGTTCTTC. The chain couples TRBV6-5 to TRBJ2-1; tentatively, D is TRBD2 (5 bases). The germline V and J ends were trimmed by 4 bases and 14 bases, with 12 bases remaining between them. The CDR3 contains 11 residues. Germline CDR1 and CDR2: MNHEY and SVGAGI.

The chain has TRBV9 and TRBJ1-6; 7 bases are a match to TRBD1. The V gene's germline CDR1 is SGDLS and CDR2 YYNGEE. This CDR3 has 15 amino acids. V shed 4 bases and J 9 bases; nucleotides not matched to a gene: 10. The CDR3 here is CASSPKQGLGSPLHF. The CDR3 nucleotides are TGTGCCAGCAGCCCTAAACAGGGGTTAGGTTCACCCCTCCACTTT.

This clone was detected only once. The rearrangement uses TRBV15 and TRBJ1-3, with no clear D. CDR3 length: 14 amino acids. Germline-derived CDR1 and CDR2 are LNHNV and YYDKDF (reference sequence). V lost 3 bases to trimming and J lost 1 base, with 7 bases between them. CDR3 in amino acids: CATSSWGSGNTIYF. For the CDR3, the DNA is TGTGCCACCAGCAGCTGGGGTTCTGGAAACACCATATATTTT.

The chain combines TRBV10-3 with TRBJ2-7; the D gene is possibly TRBD2 (5 bases). With 10 bases removed from V and 2 bases from J, the gap between germline ends came to 18 bases. The CDR3 contains 14 residues. The germline V gene encodes CDR1 ENHRY and CDR2 SYGVKD. CDR3 sequence reads: CATREQTGTYEQYF. DNA for the CDR3: TGTGCCACCCGGGAACAAACGGGAACCTACGAGCAGTACTTC.

The chain uses TRBV29-1 and TRBJ2-7; 10 nucleotides agree with TRBD2. Per the germline V gene, CDR1 is SQVTM and CDR2 is ANQGSEA. J gave up 4 bases and V 6 bases, and 9 bases lay outside the gene matches. This CDR3 spans 14 amino acids. For the CDR3, the DNA is TGCAGCGTCGCGTCAATAGCGGGGGGTTACGAGCAGTACTTC. As protein: CSVASIAGGYEQYF.

The V call is TRBV7-9, the J call TRBJ2-3, with D maybe TRBD1 (6 bases). Germline V gene data show CDR1 as SEHNR and CDR2 as FQNEAQ (reference sequence). The CDR3 consists of 16 residues. Trimming cost V 5 bases and J 4 bases, with 19 bases left between them. CDR3: CASSPSRAGVADTQYF. The DNA of the CDR3 is TGTGCCAGCAGCCCCTCCCGGGCAGGGGTGGCAGATACGCAGTATTTT. Together with reference TRBV7-9 and TRBJ2-3, the CDR3 gives the full variable domain: DTGVSQNPRHKITKRGQNVTFRCDPISEHNRLYWYRQTLGQGPEFLTYFQNEAQLEKSRLLSDRFSAERPKGSFSTLEIQRTEQGDSAMYLCASSPSRAGVADTQYFGPGTRLTVL.

This clone was counted between two and nine times. The J gene is TRBJ1-6, the V gene TRBV7-9; the D is unclear. The CDR3 loop spans 12 amino acids. The germline V gene has CDR1 SEHNR and CDR2 FQNEAQ (reference sequence). Trimming shortened V by 8 bases and J by 5 bases, and 7 bases separated the two germline ends. CDR3 bases: TGTGCCAGCGGCAGAAATAATTCACCCCTCCACTTT. The encoded protein is CASGRNNSPLHF.